These T cell receptor beta chains were read from a single sample in a study of blood T cell repertoires in COVID-19. Only in-frame clones appear in the TCRdb table, and some are missing; sequencing was by immunoSEQ multiplex PCR. The data show approximately 7,000 clones, 88% seen once. The sample taken for sequencing was peripheral blood. The receptor source for this set is a human donor in a cohort sampled during active COVID-19. The CDR3 runs from the conserved cysteine through the conserved F or W. Fields, in order: D gene, V gene, J gene, clone size, CDR3 protein, CDR3 DNA. The D gene is left open where the match is weak. A clone size is listed for some rows: how often the clone was seen (once, few, many), or a class if it is expanded.

D: .
V: TRBV27
J: TRBJ1-1
size: .
CDR3: CASRRIQASNTEAFF
DNA: TGTGCCAGCAGACGGATACAGGCCTCAAACACTGAAGCTTTCTTT

D: .
V: TRBV25-1
J: TRBJ2-3
size: once
CDR3: CATQSKSSTDTQYF
DNA: TGTGCCACCCAGTCAAAATCTAGCACAGATACGCAGTATTTT

D: TRBD2
V: TRBV5-1
J: TRBJ2-5
size: .
CDR3: CASSLAGSGRIQETQYF
DNA: TGCGCCAGCAGCTTGGCTGGTAGCGGGAGGATCCAAGAGACCCAGTACTTC

D: TRBD2
V: TRBV6-5
J: TRBJ2-1
size: .
CDR3: CASRKMPGLANEQFF
DNA: TGTGCCAGCAGGAAAATGCCTGGACTAGCGAATGAGCAGTTCTTC

D: TRBD2
V: TRBV7-6
J: TRBJ2-1
size: .
CDR3: CASSLVPLADHNEQFF
DNA: TGTGCCAGCAGCTTAGTTCCGCTAGCGGATCACAATGAGCAGTTCTTC

D: TRBD1
V: TRBV10-3
J: TRBJ1-2
size: once
CDR3: CAISESRDRGQGYTF
DNA: TGTGCCATCAGTGAGTCCCGGGACAGGGGGCAAGGCTACACCTTC

D: TRBD1
V: TRBV10-3
J: TRBJ2-1
size: .
CDR3: CAISERGQLSYNEQFF
DNA: TGTGCCATCAGTGAGCGGGGACAGCTTTCCTACAATGAGCAGTTCTTC

D: .
V: TRBV15
J: TRBJ2-2
size: .
CDR3: CATSRGGVAGELFF
DNA: TGTGCCACCAGCAGAGGAGGAGTGGCCGGGGAGCTGTTTTTT

D: .
V: TRBV15
J: TRBJ2-5
size: once
CDR3: CATSRDPRGRETQYF
DNA: TGTGCCACCAGCAGAGATCCCAGGGGACGGGAGACCCAGTACTTC

D: .
V: TRBV7-3
J: TRBJ1-1
size: .
CDR3: CASSAPGSNTEAFF
DNA: TGTGCCAGCAGCGCCCCGGGGTCGAACACTGAAGCTTTCTTT

D: .
V: TRBV12-3/TRBV12-4
J: TRBJ1-2
size: .
CDR3: CASSHRRLGGYTF
DNA: TGTGCCAGCAGCCACCGACGGCTAGGAGGCTACACCTTC

D: TRBD1
V: TRBV29-1
J: TRBJ2-1
size: once
CDR3: CSVEQGTDYNEQFF
DNA: TGCAGCGTTGAACAGGGGACAGACTACAATGAGCAGTTCTTC

D: .
V: TRBV7-2
J: TRBJ2-5
size: .
CDR3: CASSLMAKETQYF
DNA: TGTGCCAGCAGCTTAATGGCAAAAGAGACCCAGTACTTC

D: .
V: TRBV6-5
J: TRBJ2-7
size: once
CDR3: CASSARMSYEQYF
DNA: TGTGCCAGCAGCGCCAGGATGTCCTACGAGCAGTACTTC

D: .
V: TRBV6-5
J: TRBJ1-2
size: .
CDR3: CASSYTADSSGYTF
DNA: TGTGCCAGCAGTTACACCGCGGACAGCAGCGGCTACACCTTC

D: TRBD1
V: TRBV4-2
J: TRBJ2-1
size: .
CDR3: CASSRGTGDHNEQFF
DNA: TGTGCCAGCAGCCGGGGGACAGGGGACCACAATGAGCAGTTCTTC

D: TRBD1
V: TRBV2
J: TRBJ1-5
size: .
CDR3: CASSENRDSLPQHF
DNA: TGTGCCAGCAGTGAAAATCGGGACAGCTTGCCCCAGCATTTT

D: .
V: TRBV6-2/TRBV6-3
J: TRBJ2-1
size: .
CDR3: CASSYSLTPGDEQFF
DNA: TGTGCCAGCAGTTACTCCCTGACACCGGGGGATGAGCAGTTCTTC

D: .
V: TRBV5-5
J: TRBJ2-2
size: .
CDR3: CASSYGGQSTGELFF
DNA: TGTGCCAGCAGCTACGGGGGACAGTCCACCGGGGAGCTGTTTTTT

D: .
V: TRBV18
J: TRBJ2-5
size: .
CDR3: CASSPRTEEQETQYF
DNA: TGTGCCAGCTCACCAAGGACAGAGGAACAAGAGACCCAGTACTTC

D: .
V: TRBV5-6
J: TRBJ2-7
size: .
CDR3: CASRLGRLDEQYF
DNA: TGTGCCAGCAGGCTTGGGAGACTGGACGAGCAGTACTTC

D: .
V: TRBV7-6
J: TRBJ2-5
size: .
CDR3: CASSLDVRGETQYF
DNA: TGTGCCAGCAGCTTAGACGTAAGGGGAGAGACCCAGTACTTC

D: .
V: TRBV13
J: TRBJ1-4
size: .
CDR3: CASSYPRGNEKLFF
DNA: TGTGCCAGCAGCTATCCGCGAGGAAATGAAAAACTGTTTTTT

D: TRBD2
V: TRBV10-3
J: TRBJ2-3
size: .
CDR3: CAINPGLAGSDTQYF
DNA: TGTGCCATCAATCCGGGACTAGCGGGGTCAGATACGCAGTATTTT

D: TRBD1
V: TRBV19
J: TRBJ2-3
size: .
CDR3: CASSRTGGGTDTQYF
DNA: TGTGCCAGTAGTCGGACAGGGGGGGGCACAGATACGCAGTATTTT

D: .
V: TRBV9
J: TRBJ1-1
size: .
CDR3: CASSVSGVAGGLTEAFF
DNA: TGTGCCAGCAGCGTATCGGGGGTGGCGGGTGGTCTCACTGAAGCTTTCTTT

D: TRBD1
V: TRBV27
J: TRBJ2-7
size: once
CDR3: CASSFSIGDRAYEQYF
DNA: TGTGCCAGCAGTTTTTCCATTGGGGACAGGGCCTACGAGCAGTACTTC

D: TRBD2
V: TRBV4-1
J: TRBJ2-7
size: .
CDR3: CASSREDGLAGGEQYF
DNA: TGCGCCAGCAGCCGCGAAGATGGACTAGCGGGAGGCGAGCAGTACTTC

D: TRBD1
V: TRBV11-2
J: TRBJ2-7
size: few
CDR3: CASSSPMDRDSYEQYF
DNA: TGTGCCAGCAGCTCCCCAATGGACAGGGACTCCTACGAGCAGTACTTC

D: TRBD1
V: TRBV10-3
J: TRBJ2-7
size: few
CDR3: CAISEGQGYEQYF
DNA: TGTGCCATCAGTGAGGGACAGGGCTACGAGCAGTACTTC

D: TRBD1
V: TRBV2
J: TRBJ1-4
size: .
CDR3: CASSPGPGQGDEKLFF
DNA: TGTGCCAGCAGTCCCGGGCCGGGACAGGGGGATGAAAAACTGTTTTTT

D: .
V: TRBV20-1
J: TRBJ1-4
size: once
CDR3: CSASLGATNEKLFF
DNA: TGCAGTGCTAGTCTGGGGGCCACTAATGAAAAACTGTTTTTT

D: .
V: TRBV5-6
J: TRBJ1-6
size: .
CDR3: CASSSESFGSPLHF
DNA: TGTGCCAGCAGCTCTGAATCTTTCGGGTCACCCCTCCACTTT

D: .
V: TRBV5-4
J: TRBJ2-1
size: .
CDR3: CASSPDRGGNNEQFF
DNA: TGTGCCAGCAGCCCTGACAGGGGAGGGAACAATGAGCAGTTCTTC

D: .
V: TRBV5-1
J: TRBJ1-2
size: .
CDR3: CASSLNGNYGYTF
DNA: TGCGCCAGCAGCTTGAACGGGAACTATGGCTACACCTTC

D: TRBD2
V: TRBV6-2/TRBV6-3
J: TRBJ2-1
size: .
CDR3: CASSYSKRDYGYEQFF
DNA: TGTGCCAGCAGTTACTCGAAACGGGACTATGGTTATGAGCAGTTCTTC

D: .
V: TRBV2
J: TRBJ2-1
size: once
CDR3: CASSVGRVHNEQFF
DNA: TGTGCCAGCAGTGTTGGCAGGGTCCACAATGAGCAGTTCTTC

D: .
V: TRBV20-1
J: TRBJ1-2
size: .
CDR3: CSASLQANYGYTF
DNA: TGCAGTGCTAGTCTTCAGGCTAACTATGGCTACACCTTC

D: .
V: TRBV4-1
J: TRBJ1-6
size: .
CDR3: CASRTNPYRDNSPLHF
DNA: TGCGCCAGCAGGACGAATCCATACAGGGATAATTCACCCCTCCACTTT

D: TRBD1
V: TRBV2
J: TRBJ2-6
size: .
CDR3: CASGGTGGPGANVLTF
DNA: TGTGCCAGCGGGGGGACAGGGGGCCCTGGGGCCAACGTCCTGACTTTC

D: TRBD2
V: TRBV4-3
J: TRBJ2-3
size: .
CDR3: CASSQGLQRSTDTQYF
DNA: TGCGCCAGCAGCCAGGGACTACAGAGATCCACAGATACGCAGTATTTT

D: TRBD2
V: TRBV7-6
J: TRBJ2-7
size: once
CDR3: CASSSLAGGLEQYF
DNA: TGTGCCAGCAGCTCACTAGCGGGGGGGCTGGAGCAGTACTTC